These T cell receptor beta chains were read from a single sample in a study of T cell repertoires in cytomegalovirus infection. No cognate antigen is known for these TCRs. TCRdb re-called the reads with MiXCR, one entry per CDR3 protein. Found here are a few hundred thousand distinct CDR3 sequences, 33% of them singletons; the top ten hold around a sixth. This material consisted of cultured PBMCs, taken from culture after CMV antigen stimulation. The receptors shown here come from a human donor in good health (CMV status not recorded). Some clones in this sample may be carry-over from other donors' samples. Both conserved end residues are part of each CDR3. The D gene is left open where the match is weak. Size values are once, few and many counts, or a class for expanded clones, and some rows have none.

>TRBV6-1|.|.|TRBJ2-4
TGTGCCAGCAGTGAAGCGCTGGGAGGTGGGGGCAAAAACATTCAGTACTTC
CASSEALGGGGKNIQYF
>TRBV10-3|TRBD2|.|TRBJ2-5
TGTGCCATCAGTGAGTCCTGGACTAGCGCCCGAGGAGAGACCCAGTACTTC
CAISESWTSARGETQYF
>TRBV7-2|.|.|TRBJ1-3
TGTGCCAGCAGCCCCCCGGGGGTGAGCTCTGGAAACACCATATATTTT
CASSPPGVSSGNTIYF
>TRBV12-3/TRBV12-4|TRBD2|.|TRBJ2-7
TGTGCCAGCAGTTCTGCGGGAGAGTCCTACGAGCAGTACTTC
CASSSAGESYEQYF
>TRBV29-1|TRBD1|many|TRBJ1-1
TGCAGCGTGCCGGGACAGTTGAACACTGAAGCTTTCTTT
CSVPGQLNTEAFF
>TRBV27|.|.|TRBJ2-3
TGTGCCAGCAGTTTAGAGTTACAGCGCTTGGGCACAGATACGCAGTATTTT
CASSLELQRLGTDTQYF
>TRBV7-7|.|.|TRBJ2-2
TGTGCCAGCAGCGGGGCGAACACCGGGGAGCTGTTTTTT
CASSGANTGELFF
>TRBV6-5|.|few|TRBJ2-1
TGTGCCAGCAGGTCAGGGTACAGCTCCTACAATGAGCAGTTCTTC
CASRSGYSSYNEQFF
>TRBV6-2/TRBV6-3|.|.|TRBJ1-3
TGTGCCAGCAGCCTCGGGCAGGGCGGAGGAAACACCATATATTTT
CASSLGQGGGNTIYF
>TRBV5-4|.|few|TRBJ2-5
TGTGCCAGCAGCTACGGGGCGGAGACCCAGTACTTC
CASSYGAETQYF
>TRBV12-3/TRBV12-4|.|few|TRBJ2-5
TGTGCCAGCAGCCAGGGGAAGACAGGTCTGAGGAAGTCCCAAGAGACCCAGTACTTC
CASSQGKTGLRKSQETQYF
>TRBV12-3/TRBV12-4|TRBD2|.|TRBJ2-3
TGTGCCAGCAGTTTAACCCGACTAGCGGGCAGCACAGATACGCAGTATTTT
CASSLTRLAGSTDTQYF
>TRBV4-3|.|many|TRBJ2-3
TGCGCCAGCAGCCAAGGGAATTCCAACACAGATACGCAGTATTTT
CASSQGNSNTDTQYF
>TRBV10-3|TRBD1|.|TRBJ2-7
TGTGCCATCAGTGAGTCCGACAGGGGGAACTACGAGCAGTACTTC
CAISESDRGNYEQYF
>TRBV5-1|.|.|TRBJ1-4
TGCGCCAGCAGCTCCGGCCCCGGAGCAACTAATGAAAAACTGTTTTTT
CASSSGPGATNEKLFF
>TRBV19|TRBD1|.|TRBJ2-6
TGTGCCAGTTGGGACAGGGCTGGGGCCAACGTCCTGACTTTC
CASWDRAGANVLTF
>TRBV2|.|few|TRBJ2-6
TGTGCCAGCAGCGAAGGGGGAGCGGGGGCCAACGTCCTGACTTTC
CASSEGGAGANVLTF
>TRBV6-6|TRBD1|few|TRBJ2-1
TGTGCCAGCAGTCCCGGGACAGGGAAGGGCAATGAGCAGTTCTTC
CASSPGTGKGNEQFF
>TRBV7-2|.|many|TRBJ1-5
TGTGCCAGCAGCTTAGAATATCGACAGCCCCAGCATTTT
CASSLEYRQPQHF
>TRBV2|TRBD1|few|TRBJ1-2
TGTGCCAGCAGTGGGACAGGGACCTATGGCTACACCTTC
CASSGTGTYGYTF
>TRBV11-2|.|few|TRBJ1-1
TGTGCCAGCTCCGTTCGGAGCAAGACTTTCTTT
CASSVRSKTFF
>TRBV19|TRBD1|.|TRBJ2-3
TGTGCCAGTAGTATTGGAACAGGGGGCGGCACAGATACGCAGTATTTT
CASSIGTGGGTDTQYF
>TRBV12-3/TRBV12-4|.|.|TRBJ1-1
TGTGCCAGCAGTTTAAGGGGGACCTACGAAGCTTTCTTT
CASSLRGTYEAFF
>TRBV6-5|.|.|TRBJ2-1
TGTGCCAGCAGTAAGACACGGAGCTCCTACAATGAGCAGTTCTTC
CASSKTRSSYNEQFF
>TRBV10-3|TRBD1|.|TRBJ2-3
TGTGCCATCGGGACAGTTAGCACAGATACGCAGTATTTT
CAIGTVSTDTQYF
>TRBV10-3|TRBD1|few|TRBJ2-5
TGTGCCAGCAGGACAGGGAATGAGGAGACCCAGTACTTC
CASRTGNEETQYF
>TRBV19|.|few|TRBJ2-7
TGTGCCAGTAGTATTTCGACTACCTACGAGCAGTACTTC
CASSISTTYEQYF
>TRBV7-2|.|.|TRBJ2-2
TGTGCCAGCAGCCCAAGGACAGTCACCGGGGAGCTGTTTTTT
CASSPRTVTGELFF
>TRBV4-3|.|few|TRBJ2-1
TGCGCCAGCAGCATGTCCCCAGGGAGCTCCTACAATGAGCAGTTCTTC
CASSMSPGSSYNEQFF
>TRBV6-2/TRBV6-3|.|.|TRBJ1-1
TGTGCCAGCGGTTACCGACTGAACACTGAAGCTTTCTTT
CASGYRLNTEAFF
>TRBV29-1|TRBD2|few|TRBJ2-5
TGCAGCGTTGTACTGACCGGGAGGGAGACCCAGTACTTC
CSVVLTGRETQYF
>TRBV7-3|.|few|TRBJ2-6
TGTGCCAGCAGCTTACCTGGGGCCAACGTCCTGACTTTC
CASSLPGANVLTF
>TRBV7-4|TRBD2|.|TRBJ2-3
TGTGCCAGCAGCCCGGGACTAGCGGGAGGGCCGGCAACAGATACGCAGTATTTT
CASSPGLAGGPATDTQYF
>TRBV10-3|.|.|TRBJ2-3
TGTGCCATCAGTGTTAAACAGCGGGTATTCACAGATACGCAGTATTTT
CAISVKQRVFTDTQYF
>TRBV7-2|.|.|TRBJ2-7
TGTGCCAGCAGCGACGGGACAAACTTCGCCTACGAGCAGTACTTC
CASSDGTNFAYEQYF
>TRBV3-1|.|.|TRBJ2-7
TGTGCCAGCAGCCAAACACAGGCGCTATCCTACGAGCAGTACTTC
CASSQTQALSYEQYF
>TRBV7-2|TRBD1|few|TRBJ1-5
TGTGCCAGCAGTCATGACAGGGGCGGCAATCAGCCCCAGCATTTT
CASSHDRGGNQPQHF
>TRBV27|TRBD1|few|TRBJ1-1
TGTGCCAGCAGTCGGGCCAGGGGGGTATCATACACTGAAGCTTTCTTT
CASSRARGVSYTEAFF
>TRBV4-3|TRBD1|few|TRBJ2-4
TGCGCCAGCAGCCAAGTGGGTAGACCGGGACAGGGGGGAAACATTCAGTACTTC
CASSQVGRPGQGGNIQYF
>TRBV7-2|.|.|TRBJ2-7
TGTGCCAGCAGCTTAGGTCAGGGTGGGGAGCAGTACTTC
CASSLGQGGEQYF
>TRBV6-2/TRBV6-3|.|.|TRBJ2-6
TGTGCCAGCAGTTACCACTGGGCTGGGGCCAACGTCCTGACTTTC
CASSYHWAGANVLTF
>TRBV6-5|TRBD1|.|TRBJ1-5
TGTGCCAGCAGTGCTCTGGACAGGGGGCTTCAGCCCCAGCATTTT
CASSALDRGLQPQHF
>TRBV28|.|few|TRBJ1-4
TGTGCCAGCAGTTTATTCTCGGGACAAATTAATGAAAAACTGTTTTTT
CASSLFSGQINEKLFF
>TRBV7-2|.|many|TRBJ1-1
TGTGCCAGCAGCTCCGCGAGGTTAACTGAAGCTTTCTTT
CASSSARLTEAFF
>TRBV19|TRBD1|.|TRBJ1-6
TGTGCCAGTAGTATAGGGGACAGCAAAAATAATTCACCCCTCCACTTT
CASSIGDSKNNSPLHF
>TRBV6-5|.|few|TRBJ2-3
TGTGCCAGCAGTAAGGGAGGGGGGCGGTATTTT
CASSKGGGRYF
>TRBV12-3/TRBV12-4|.|.|TRBJ1-2
TGTGCCAGCAGTTTAGCTAGGGTCGGCGGTGGCTACACCTTC
CASSLARVGGGYTF
>TRBV2|.|.|TRBJ1-1
TGTGCCAGCAGTGCGGAGAACACTGAAGCTTTCTTT
CASSAENTEAFF
>TRBV4-1|TRBD1|many|TRBJ2-2
TGCGCCAGCAGCTCAGACAGGGGGGCTTCGAACACCGGGGAGCTGTTTTTT
CASSSDRGASNTGELFF
>TRBV29-1|TRBD1|.|TRBJ2-1
TGCAGCGTTGAAGTGGCCGGGACAGACGAAGGTCACGATGAGCAGTTCTTC
CSVEVAGTDEGHDEQFF
>TRBV4-1|.|once|TRBJ1-1
TGCGCCAGCAGCCAAGCACCGGGACGGGGAGACACTGAAGCTTTCTTT
CASSQAPGRGDTEAFF
>TRBV5-1|TRBD2|.|TRBJ2-1
TGCGCCAGCACCGATGATAGCGGGAGAGATGAGCAGTTCTTC
CASTDDSGRDEQFF
>TRBV5-6|TRBD2|.|TRBJ2-2
TGTGCCAGCAGCTTTCGGCGGGAGAGTCTCCCCGGGGAGCTGTTTTTT
CASSFRRESLPGELFF
>TRBV9|.|.|TRBJ1-1
TGTGCCAGCAGCGAGACAGCAACTAACACTGAAGCTTTCTTT
CASSETATNTEAFF
>TRBV4-1|TRBD1|.|TRBJ1-2
TGCGCCAGCAGCCAGACGCCGGGACAGTATGGCTACACCTTC
CASSQTPGQYGYTF